This T cell receptor (beta chain) was recovered during a study of shared clonotypes between healthy human individuals. Investigators spread the genomic DNA of each subset evenly over several immunoSEQ plates. Profiled with immunoSEQ multiplex PCR; TCRdb holds only in-frame clones, not every one. This table holds 560,000 or so clones, approximately 96% found once. Points on this clone: Its target is not known.

Study-level points and caveats: Represented diversity (both genetic and exposure-history) was limited by the small number of donors.

Trimming removed 2 bases at V and 0 bases at J, with 7 bases between. This CDR3 region has 15 residues. Germline V gives CDR1 MRHNA, CDR2 SNTAGT. The naive CD8 population came from CD45RO-negative cells selected for CCR7, without terminally differentiated effector memory CD45RA+ cells. Healthy adults negative for HIV, lacking recent acute infections or vaccinations, served as donors. The receptor's source is a woman aged 25 to 39 in good health. The gene calls are TRBV6-4 and TRBJ2-2; D not certain. Input material: naive CD8+ T cells sorted from blood. DNA of the CDR3: TGTGCCAGCAGTGACGTAGCAGCGAACACCGGGGAGCTGTTTTTT. Translating gives CASSDVAANTGELFF.